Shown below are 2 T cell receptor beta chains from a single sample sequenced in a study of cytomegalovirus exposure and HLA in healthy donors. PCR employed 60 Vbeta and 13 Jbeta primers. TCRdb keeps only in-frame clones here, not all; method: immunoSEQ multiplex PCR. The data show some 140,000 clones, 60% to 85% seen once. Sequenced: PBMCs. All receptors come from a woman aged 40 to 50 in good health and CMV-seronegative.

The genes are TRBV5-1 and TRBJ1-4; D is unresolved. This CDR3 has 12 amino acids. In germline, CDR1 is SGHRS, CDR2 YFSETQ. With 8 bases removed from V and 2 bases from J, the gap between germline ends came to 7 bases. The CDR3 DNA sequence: TGCGCCAGTTCCTCGACTAATGAAAAACTGTTTTTT. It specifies CASSSTNEKLFF.

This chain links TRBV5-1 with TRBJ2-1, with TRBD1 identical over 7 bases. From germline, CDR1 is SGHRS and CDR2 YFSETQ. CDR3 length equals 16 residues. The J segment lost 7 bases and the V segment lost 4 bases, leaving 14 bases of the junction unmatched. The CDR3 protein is CASSQLTGKMLNEQFF. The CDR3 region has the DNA TGCGCCAGCAGCCAGCTGACAGGGAAGATGCTGAATGAGCAGTTCTTC. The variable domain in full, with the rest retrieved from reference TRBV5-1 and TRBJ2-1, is KAGVTQTPRYLIKTRGQQVTLSCSPISGHRSVSWYQQTPGQGLQFLFEYFSETQRNKGNFPGRFSGRQFSNSRSEMNVSTLELGDSALYLCASSQLTGKMLNEQFFGPGTRLTVL.